This is a list of T cell receptor beta chains from one sample in a study of pediatric ulcerative colitis. Sequencing was performed with immunoSEQ multiplex PCR; in TCRdb, only in-frame clones are kept and a portion is missing. The sample lists some 50,000 clones, 60% to 85% occurring once. The material sequenced was gut tissue. These receptors were taken from a girl aged 5-17 years with moderate ulcerative colitis. Each CDR3 is given with its conserved first and last residue. Fields, in order: V gene, clone size, J gene, D gene, CDR3 DNA, CDR3 protein. The D gene is left open where the match is weak. Expanded clones are given a class, and other clones once, few, many or no size at all.

TRBV30,-,TRBJ1-3,-,TGTGCCTGGAGTGTACAAAGGGGAAACACCATATATTTT,CAWSVQRGNTIYF
TRBV27,-,TRBJ2-1,TRBD2,TGTGCCAGCAGGGAGAGCGGGAGCCCACCCAATGAGCAGTTCTTC,CASRESGSPPNEQFF
TRBV25-1,once,TRBJ1-2,-,TGTGCCAGCAGTGAACTTGAGACTGTGGATTATGGCTACACCTTC,CASSELETVDYGYTF
TRBV28,-,TRBJ1-2,-,TGTGCCAGCAGACCTGAGGACCAGAAATACTATGGCTACACCTTC,CASRPEDQKYYGYTF
TRBV27,-,TRBJ2-3,-,TGTGCCAGCAGTTTCAGCACAGATACGCAGTATTTT,CASSFSTDTQYF
TRBV7-9,-,TRBJ2-5,TRBD1,TGTGCCAGCAGCTTAGGGGACAGGGGTTTACAAGAGACCCAGTACTTC,CASSLGDRGLQETQYF
TRBV27,-,TRBJ1-1,-,TGTGCCAGCAGTCTCCGTTCAGTTCGTGAAGCTTTCTTT,CASSLRSVREAFF
TRBV5-4,-,TRBJ2-7,-,TGTGCCAGCAGCCCCCGGGACGGAATAACCTACGAGCAGTACTTC,CASSPRDGITYEQYF
TRBV28,-,TRBJ1-5,-,TGTGCCAGCCATCGCGAGGGTCATCAGCCCCAGCATTTT,CASHREGHQPQHF
TRBV29-1,-,TRBJ2-1,-,TGCAGCGTTGAAACGAACTCCTACAATGAGCAGTTCTTC,CSVETNSYNEQFF
TRBV15,-,TRBJ1-5,-,TGTGCCACCAGCGTTCCGGGAATTGGCAATCAGCCCCAGCATTTT,CATSVPGIGNQPQHF
TRBV5-4,once,TRBJ2-7,TRBD2,TGTGCCAGCAGCGATGGGGACTACTCCTACGAGCAGTACTTC,CASSDGDYSYEQYF
TRBV6-1,-,TRBJ1-5,-,TGTGCCAGCAGTGAATCGCACTCACTCTTAGGGCCCCAGCATTTT,CASSESHSLLGPQHF
TRBV10-3,-,TRBJ2-7,-,TGTGCCATCAGGGGTGCCTACGAGCAGTACTTC,CAIRGAYEQYF
TRBV7-2,-,TRBJ2-7,-,TGTGCCAGCAGCTCGAGAATCCAGACCTACGAGCAGTACTTC,CASSSRIQTYEQYF
TRBV7-9,once,TRBJ2-7,TRBD2,TGTGCCAGCAGTCCCAAACTAGCGGGAGCTTTCGAGCAGTACTTC,CASSPKLAGAFEQYF
TRBV9,-,TRBJ1-1,TRBD1,TGTGCCAGCAGCCGGGACAGGGAGACTGAAGCTTTCTTT,CASSRDRETEAFF
TRBV7-2,-,TRBJ1-2,-,TGTGCCAGCAGCTTAGCCGTCGATGGCTACACCTTC,CASSLAVDGYTF
TRBV21-1,-,TRBJ2-2,-,TGTGCCAGCAGGGGGGTCCTCCAGAAGAACACCGGGGAGCTGTTTTTT,CASRGVLQKNTGELFF
TRBV18,-,TRBJ1-2,-,TGTGCCAGCTCCATGGGAGCTAACTATGGCTACACCTTC,CASSMGANYGYTF
TRBV4-2,-,TRBJ2-5,TRBD2,TGTGCCAGCAGCCAAGAGCGGGGGGGCCAAGAGACCCAGTACTTC,CASSQERGGQETQYF
TRBV27,-,TRBJ2-7,-,TGTGCCAGCAGTTTTTCTGGCCGGGGACGCGAGCAGTACTTC,CASSFSGRGREQYF
TRBV30,-,TRBJ1-6,TRBD1,TGTGCCTGGAGTGCCAGGACAGGGCCAAATTCACCCCTCCACTTT,CAWSARTGPNSPLHF
TRBV6-4,-,TRBJ2-1,-,TGTGCCAGCAGTGACTTTGGCGGGAATGGGGGTGAGCAGTTCTTC,CASSDFGGNGGEQFF
TRBV5-1,-,TRBJ1-5,-,TGCGCCAGCAGCTTGGACGGACAGCTCAATCAGCCCCAGCATTTT,CASSLDGQLNQPQHF
TRBV7-6,-,TRBJ2-2,TRBD2,TGTGCCAGCAGCTACCCGGGACTAGCGGACCGGGGGGAGCTGTTTTTT,CASSYPGLADRGELFF
TRBV4-1,-,TRBJ2-1,-,TGCGCCAGCAGCCAACGGGTCGGGGCGGCGGCTAGCGCGGGCCAGCAGTTCTTC,CASSQRVGAAASAGQQFF
TRBV18,-,TRBJ2-7,TRBD1,TGTGCCAGCTCACCATCTTCCGGGACAGCATACGAGCAGTACTTC,CASSPSSGTAYEQYF
TRBV6-1,-,TRBJ1-1,-,TGTGCCAGCAGTGTATGGGGGGCCCCTGAAGCTTTCTTT,CASSVWGAPEAFF
TRBV19,-,TRBJ1-1,TRBD1,TGTGCCAGTGGACAGGGAAGGGGAAACACTGAAGCTTTCTTT,CASGQGRGNTEAFF
TRBV4-1,-,TRBJ1-1,TRBD1,TGCGCCAGCAGCCAAGAGCCAGGGACAGACGAAGCTTTCTTT,CASSQEPGTDEAFF
TRBV7-3,few,TRBJ2-2,-,TGTGCCAGCAGCTTGGGCACCGGGGAGCTGTTTTTT,CASSLGTGELFF
TRBV6-1,few,TRBJ1-2,TRBD1,TGTGCCAGCAGTGGGAACAGGGGAGGATCGGTCTACACCTTC,CASSGNRGGSVYTF
TRBV19,-,TRBJ2-7,-,TGTGCCAGTAGTATGCGAGTGCGGGCCTACGAGCAGTACTTC,CASSMRVRAYEQYF
TRBV2,-,TRBJ1-3,-,TGTGCCAGCAGTGGTGGGGGGAACACCATATATTTT,CASSGGGNTIYF
TRBV25-1,-,TRBJ1-2,-,TGTGCCAGCAGTGAATGGAACCTTGGCTACACCTTC,CASSEWNLGYTF
TRBV19,-,TRBJ1-2,-,TGTGCCAGTAGTACCACGTTGGGTGGCTACACCTTC,CASSTTLGGYTF
TRBV5-1,-,TRBJ2-5,TRBD2,TGCGCCAGCAGCCCCCTGGGGACTAGCGGGAAAGAGACCCAGTACTTC,CASSPLGTSGKETQYF
TRBV10-3,-,TRBJ1-1,TRBD1,TGTGCCATCACGGTCTTACAGGGGGGCACTGAAGCTTTCTTT,CAITVLQGGTEAFF
TRBV29-1,-,TRBJ1-2,-,TGCAGCGTCCTCGGGGGGGGTGGAAACACCTTC,CSVLGGGGNTF
TRBV5-1,-,TRBJ2-5,TRBD2,TGCGCCAGCAGCTTGGCCTTGGAAACTAGCGGGGGTGGGGAGACCCAGTACTTC,CASSLALETSGGGETQYF
TRBV29-1,once,TRBJ1-2,-,TGCAGCGTTGCTAGTGATGGCTACACCTTC,CSVASDGYTF
TRBV2,-,TRBJ1-1,TRBD1,TGTGCCAGCCAGGGACAGACGAACACTGAAGCTTTCTTT,CASQGQTNTEAFF
TRBV9,-,TRBJ2-1,-,TGTGCCAGCAGCGTAGGGTACAATGAGCAGTTCTTC,CASSVGYNEQFF
TRBV23-1,-,TRBJ2-7,TRBD2,TGCGCCAGCAGCCACTCGGGACTAGCGGGAGAATGGTACGAGCAGTACTTC,CASSHSGLAGEWYEQYF
TRBV9,-,TRBJ2-5,TRBD2,TGTGCCAGCAGCCCTAGCGGGGGCCTGGGGGAGACCCAGTACTTC,CASSPSGGLGETQYF
TRBV28,-,TRBJ1-1,TRBD1,TGTGCCAGCAGTCGACGGCCAGGGGGCCTGAGGACTGAAGCTTTCTTT,CASSRRPGGLRTEAFF
TRBV5-1,-,TRBJ2-1,-,TGCGCCAGCAGCTTCTCAGCGGGCTACAATGAGCAGTTCTTC,CASSFSAGYNEQFF
TRBV5-1,-,TRBJ2-1,-,TGCGCCAGCAGCTTGGAAGTCAATGAGCAGTTCTTC,CASSLEVNEQFF
TRBV4-2,-,TRBJ1-2,-,TGTGCCAGCAGCCAATTAACTGAGGGACTGAAAGGCTACACCTTC,CASSQLTEGLKGYTF
TRBV5-6,-,TRBJ2-1,-,TGTGCCAGCAGCTTGACAGGTATTCGGTACAATGAGCAGTTCTTC,CASSLTGIRYNEQFF
TRBV19,-,TRBJ2-1,TRBD2,TGTGCCAGTAGTAGACTAGCGGGAGCTATTAACAATGAGCAGTTCTTC,CASSRLAGAINNEQFF
TRBV18,-,TRBJ1-1,-,TGTGCCAGCTCACCAAGGGGGGAGTTAGGCTTCACTGAAGCTTTCTTT,CASSPRGELGFTEAFF
TRBV11-1,few,TRBJ2-7,-,TGTGCCAGCAGCTCGGACATCCGCTACGAGCAGTACTTC,CASSSDIRYEQYF
TRBV27,-,TRBJ2-7,-,TGTGCCAGCAGTTTATCGAGAGGGGGGGTTACCTCCTACGAGCAGTACTTC,CASSLSRGGVTSYEQYF
TRBV27,-,TRBJ2-1,-,TGTGCCAGCAGTTTAATCAGGGGTGAGCAGTTCTTC,CASSLIRGEQFF
TRBV6-4,-,TRBJ1-2,-,TGTGCCAGCAGTGAACTTCAGGGTCGTCGTTCTGATGGCTACACCTTC,CASSELQGRRSDGYTF
TRBV14,-,TRBJ1-1,TRBD1,TGTGCCAGCAGCCGGGACAGGGTAGTCACTGAAGCTTTCTTT,CASSRDRVVTEAFF